This is a list of T cell receptor beta chains from one sample in a study of cytomegalovirus exposure and HLA in healthy donors. Only in-frame clones appear in the TCRdb table, and some are missing; sequencing was by immunoSEQ multiplex PCR. Among some 190,000 clones, 82% were seen once, and the ten largest hold about 1.5%. Sequences were obtained from PBMCs. The receptors come from a man aged 40-49 years in good health and CMV-seronegative. Both conserved end residues are part of each CDR3. The D gene is left open where the match is weak. Rows give clone size only sometimes, using once, few, many, or a class for an expanded clone.

abundance: .
v_gene: TRBV28
j_gene: TRBJ2-1
d_gene: TRBD2
CDR3aa: CASSSSGANNEQFF
CDR3nt: TGTGCCAGCAGTTCCAGCGGGGCAAACAATGAGCAGTTCTTC

abundance: .
v_gene: TRBV30
j_gene: TRBJ2-7
d_gene: .
CDR3aa: CAWSPTPGYEQYF
CDR3nt: TGTGCCTGGAGTCCAACCCCGGGCTACGAGCAGTACTTC

abundance: .
v_gene: TRBV4-3
j_gene: TRBJ1-2
d_gene: TRBD1
CDR3aa: CASSQRGGTGRIRF
CDR3nt: TGCGCCAGCAGCCAAAGGGGGGGGACAGGCCGAATTCGCTTC

abundance: .
v_gene: TRBV6-5
j_gene: TRBJ2-1
d_gene: TRBD2
CDR3aa: CASSYSGGAVNEQFF
CDR3nt: TGTGCCAGCAGTTACAGCGGGGGGGCGGTAAATGAGCAGTTCTTC

abundance: .
v_gene: TRBV6-4
j_gene: TRBJ1-1
d_gene: .
CDR3aa: CASSEKPHSEVRNTEAFF
CDR3nt: TGTGCCAGCAGTGAGAAACCCCACTCAGAGGTACGGAACACTGAAGCTTTCTTT

abundance: .
v_gene: TRBV6-1
j_gene: TRBJ1-2
d_gene: .
CDR3aa: CASSDIVDEYTF
CDR3nt: TGTGCCAGCAGTGATATAGTCGATGAGTACACCTTC

abundance: .
v_gene: TRBV11-2
j_gene: TRBJ2-1
d_gene: TRBD2
CDR3aa: CASRQSGTSGYNEQFF
CDR3nt: TGTGCCAGCAGACAGTCCGGGACTAGCGGATACAATGAGCAGTTCTTC

abundance: .
v_gene: TRBV10-3
j_gene: TRBJ1-1
d_gene: .
CDR3aa: CAISEINTEAFF
CDR3nt: TGTGCCATCAGTGAGATAAACACTGAAGCTTTCTTT

abundance: few
v_gene: TRBV28
j_gene: TRBJ1-1
d_gene: .
CDR3aa: CASSLDISNTEAFF
CDR3nt: TGTGCCAGCAGTCTGGACATCTCGAACACTGAAGCTTTCTTT

abundance: .
v_gene: TRBV6-6
j_gene: TRBJ1-3
d_gene: .
CDR3aa: CASREPLGNTIYF
CDR3nt: TGTGCCAGCAGAGAGCCCCTGGGAAACACCATATATTTT

abundance: few
v_gene: TRBV5-1
j_gene: TRBJ2-2
d_gene: TRBD1
CDR3aa: CASSLLDRGTGELFF
CDR3nt: TGCGCCAGCAGCTTGCTGGACAGGGGCACCGGGGAGCTGTTTTTT

abundance: .
v_gene: TRBV5-4
j_gene: TRBJ2-3
d_gene: TRBD2
CDR3aa: CASSSGTSGFPADTQYF
CDR3nt: TGTGCCAGCAGCTCCGGGACTAGCGGGTTTCCGGCGGATACGCAGTATTTT

abundance: .
v_gene: TRBV6-5
j_gene: TRBJ2-3
d_gene: .
CDR3aa: CASSSPRTGTDTQYF
CDR3nt: TGTGCCAGCAGTTCTCCGAGGACTGGCACAGATACGCAGTATTTT

abundance: .
v_gene: TRBV9
j_gene: TRBJ2-7
d_gene: .
CDR3aa: CASSVAGWGEQYF
CDR3nt: TGTGCCAGCAGCGTAGCAGGGTGGGGCGAGCAGTACTTC

abundance: .
v_gene: TRBV18
j_gene: TRBJ1-2
d_gene: TRBD1
CDR3aa: CASSHLDRLGYGYTF
CDR3nt: TGTGCCAGCTCACACCTGGACAGGCTCGGCTATGGCTACACCTTC

abundance: .
v_gene: TRBV11-3
j_gene: TRBJ1-2
d_gene: TRBD1
CDR3aa: CASTKTGTDGYTF
CDR3nt: TGTGCCAGCACCAAAACCGGGACAGATGGCTACACCTTC

abundance: .
v_gene: TRBV7-7
j_gene: TRBJ2-1
d_gene: .
CDR3aa: CASSLGLGYEQFF
CDR3nt: TGTGCTAGCAGCTTAGGTTTGGGCTATGAGCAGTTCTTC

abundance: .
v_gene: TRBV28
j_gene: TRBJ2-1
d_gene: TRBD2
CDR3aa: CASSPGLAGGGGYNEQFF
CDR3nt: TGTGCCAGCAGCCCGGGACTAGCGGGAGGGGGAGGGTACAATGAGCAGTTCTTC

abundance: .
v_gene: TRBV12-5
j_gene: TRBJ2-3
d_gene: .
CDR3aa: CASGLESSTDTQYF
CDR3nt: TGTGCTAGTGGTTTGGAATCTAGCACAGATACGCAGTATTTT

abundance: .
v_gene: TRBV7-2
j_gene: TRBJ2-3
d_gene: TRBD2
CDR3aa: CASSLVFGLAGDSTDTQYF
CDR3nt: TGTGCCAGCAGCTTAGTTTTCGGGCTGGCGGGGGATTCCACAGATACGCAGTATTTT

abundance: .
v_gene: TRBV18
j_gene: TRBJ1-5
d_gene: TRBD1
CDR3aa: CASSPDGDSRPQHF
CDR3nt: TGTGCCAGCTCACCCGACGGGGACAGTCGGCCCCAGCATTTT

abundance: few
v_gene: TRBV9
j_gene: TRBJ2-5
d_gene: TRBD2
CDR3aa: CASSVLSGGLQETQYF
CDR3nt: TGTGCCAGCAGCGTCTTAAGCGGGGGGCTCCAAGAGACCCAGTACTTC

abundance: .
v_gene: TRBV7-7
j_gene: TRBJ2-2
d_gene: TRBD1
CDR3aa: CASSLGQDNTGELFF
CDR3nt: TGTGCTAGCAGCCTGGGACAGGATAACACCGGGGAGCTGTTTTTT

abundance: .
v_gene: TRBV27
j_gene: TRBJ2-3
d_gene: TRBD1
CDR3aa: CASSRQGRSTDTQYF
CDR3nt: TGTGCCAGCAGCCGACAGGGGCGATCCACAGATACGCAGTATTTT

abundance: .
v_gene: TRBV30
j_gene: TRBJ2-1
d_gene: .
CDR3aa: CAWREGGALVEQFF
CDR3nt: TGTGCCTGGAGGGAGGGGGGGGCCCTGGTTGAGCAGTTCTTC

abundance: .
v_gene: TRBV19
j_gene: TRBJ2-5
d_gene: TRBD2
CDR3aa: CASSEIGTSRGTQYF
CDR3nt: TGTGCCAGTAGTGAAATCGGGACTAGCCGGGGGACCCAGTACTTC

abundance: .
v_gene: TRBV7-9
j_gene: TRBJ2-2
d_gene: TRBD2
CDR3aa: CASDQAGTNTGELFF
CDR3nt: TGTGCCAGCGATCAAGCGGGAACGAACACCGGGGAGCTGTTTTTT

abundance: .
v_gene: TRBV10-3
j_gene: TRBJ1-3
d_gene: TRBD1
CDR3aa: CAISASPGQGRNTIYF
CDR3nt: TGTGCCATCAGTGCCTCACCAGGACAGGGAAGAAACACCATATATTTT

abundance: .
v_gene: TRBV28
j_gene: TRBJ2-7
d_gene: TRBD2
CDR3aa: CASSPPRGGISGNEQYF
CDR3nt: TGTGCCAGCAGCCCCCCTCGGGGCGGGATCAGCGGGAACGAGCAGTACTTC

abundance: .
v_gene: TRBV6-5
j_gene: TRBJ1-1
d_gene: .
CDR3aa: CASSYGQTTEAFF
CDR3nt: TGTGCCAGCAGTTACGGGCAGACCACTGAAGCTTTCTTT

abundance: .
v_gene: TRBV27
j_gene: TRBJ2-2
d_gene: .
CDR3aa: CASKEDGTGRAGELFF
CDR3nt: TGTGCCAGCAAAGAAGATGGAACAGGGAGAGCCGGGGAGCTGTTTTTT

abundance: .
v_gene: TRBV6-5
j_gene: TRBJ2-7
d_gene: TRBD2
CDR3aa: CASSYVRTREQYF
CDR3nt: TGTGCCAGCAGTTACGTGCGGACTAGAGAGCAGTACTTC

abundance: .
v_gene: TRBV2
j_gene: TRBJ2-1
d_gene: TRBD2
CDR3aa: CASSEWTRDQFF
CDR3nt: TGTGCCAGCAGTGAATGGACTAGGGATCAGTTCTTC

abundance: .
v_gene: TRBV6-6
j_gene: TRBJ1-1
d_gene: .
CDR3aa: CASSYQENTEAFF
CDR3nt: TGTGCCAGCAGTTATCAGGAGAACACTGAAGCTTTCTTT

abundance: .
v_gene: TRBV15
j_gene: TRBJ2-1
d_gene: TRBD2
CDR3aa: CATSRGGTSGKQFF
CDR3nt: TGTGCCACCAGCAGAGGAGGGACTAGCGGGAAGCAGTTCTTC

abundance: .
v_gene: TRBV11-2
j_gene: TRBJ2-3
d_gene: TRBD2
CDR3aa: CASSAGLAPRTDTQYF
CDR3nt: TGTGCCAGCAGCGCAGGACTAGCCCCCCGCACAGATACGCAGTATTTT

abundance: .
v_gene: TRBV5-1
j_gene: TRBJ2-2
d_gene: .
CDR3aa: CASSYDSPNTGELFF
CDR3nt: TGCGCCAGCAGCTACGACAGTCCGAACACCGGGGAGCTGTTTTTT

abundance: .
v_gene: TRBV5-6
j_gene: TRBJ2-7
d_gene: .
CDR3aa: CASSTPGVRGEQYF
CDR3nt: TGTGCCAGCAGCACCCCGGGTGTTCGGGGCGAGCAGTACTTC

abundance: .
v_gene: TRBV14
j_gene: TRBJ2-5
d_gene: TRBD2
CDR3aa: CASSPSGGETQYF
CDR3nt: TGTGCCAGCAGCCCCAGCGGGGGGGAGACCCAGTACTTC

abundance: .
v_gene: TRBV7-7
j_gene: TRBJ2-5
d_gene: TRBD2
CDR3aa: CASSFELAAQETQYF
CDR3nt: TGTGCTAGCAGCTTCGAACTAGCGGCCCAAGAGACCCAGTACTTC

abundance: few
v_gene: TRBV30
j_gene: TRBJ1-6
d_gene: .
CDR3aa: CAGALRDWNSPLHF
CDR3nt: TGTGCCGGCGCCCTCCGGGACTGGAATTCACCCCTCCACTTT

abundance: .
v_gene: TRBV29-1
j_gene: TRBJ2-1
d_gene: TRBD2
CDR3aa: CSVSSGSNEQFF
CDR3nt: TGCAGCGTCTCTAGCGGGAGTAACGAGCAGTTCTTC

abundance: .
v_gene: TRBV19
j_gene: TRBJ2-5
d_gene: TRBD1
CDR3aa: CASRGGTGSSVTQYF
CDR3nt: TGTGCCAGTAGGGGCGGGACAGGGTCCTCTGTCACCCAGTACTTC

abundance: .
v_gene: TRBV9
j_gene: TRBJ1-1
d_gene: TRBD1
CDR3aa: CASSATGGGRAEAFF
CDR3nt: TGTGCCAGCAGCGCGACAGGGGGAGGTAGGGCTGAAGCTTTCTTT